This T cell receptor beta chain was obtained from a study of blood T cell repertoires in COVID-19. Assay: immunoSEQ multiplex PCR; the TCRdb copy retains only in-frame clones and omits some. The sample carries about 240,000 clones, 82% recorded once. The sequence was obtained from a woman aged 55 to 70 with active or convalescent COVID-19. Sequencing was performed on peripheral blood.

The CDR3 nucleotides read TGTGCCTGGAGTGAAGGGGGCTTAAACATTCAGTACTTC. Amino acids: CAWSEGGLNIQYF. V gene TRBV30 combines with J gene TRBJ2-4, with 7 positions matching TRBD1. The germline V gene encodes CDR1 GTSNPN and CDR2 SVGIG (reference sequence). The CDR3 has 13 amino acids. Germline trimming cut 1 base from V and 6 bases from J; bases unmatched to any gene: 3. Full variable domain (missing parts from reference TRBV30 and TRBJ2-4): SQTIHQWPATLVQPVGSPLSLECTVEGTSNPNLYWYRQAAGRGLQLLFYSVGIGQISSEVPQNLSASRPQDRQFILSSKKLLLSDSGFYLCAWSEGGLNIQYFGAGTRLSVL.